The rows below give T cell receptor beta chains drawn from one sample of a study of CD8 T cells in Susac syndrome. TCRdb recomputed calls from the immunoSEQ multiplex PCR reads with MiXCR, one row per CDR3 protein. The table records roughly 200,000 distinct CDR3 sequences, around 95% of them present only once. The sample consisted of CD4+ T cells from PBMCs. The source of these receptors is a human donor with multiple sclerosis. Each CDR3 is given with its conserved first and last residue. D genes are given only for firm matches. Not every row has a clone size; where given, it reads once, few, many or a size class.

TRBV18	-	-	TRBJ2-3	TGTGCCAGCTCACCACGATTGGCCAGGGAAAGCACAGATACGCAGTATTTT	CASSPRLARESTDTQYF
TRBV14	-	-	TRBJ1-6	TGTGCCAGCAGCCAAGCACACGAAGGCTCACCCCTCCACTTT	CASSQAHEGSPLHF
TRBV3-1	-	-	TRBJ1-2	TGTGCCAGCAGCCAAGGGGGGGGCGGCCGAACCTATGGCTACACCTTC	CASSQGGGGRTYGYTF
TRBV29-1	-	-	TRBJ1-1	TGCAGCGTACGGGAAAGTTGGAACACTGAAGCTTTCTTT	CSVRESWNTEAFF
TRBV29-1	TRBD1	-	TRBJ2-3	TGCAGCGTCGTTGGACAGGGCGATACGCAGTATTTT	CSVVGQGDTQYF
TRBV30	TRBD1	-	TRBJ2-7	TGTGCCTGGAGCCCCCTGGGACAGGGAGCATGGGAGCAGTACTTC	CAWSPLGQGAWEQYF
TRBV27	TRBD2	-	TRBJ2-1	TGTGCCAGCAGTCCCGGGCGGGGGGGGCGACACAATGAGCAGTTCTTC	CASSPGRGGRHNEQFF
TRBV3-1	-	-	TRBJ2-7	TGTGCCAGCAGCCCCAGGGTAGCCCCCCCCGACTACGAGCAGTACTTC	CASSPRVAPPDYEQYF
TRBV3-1	-	-	TRBJ1-1	TGTGCCAGCAGCCAAGATAATTCTGGCCTTGAAGCTTTCTTT	CASSQDNSGLEAFF
TRBV30	-	-	TRBJ1-1	TGTGCCTGGAGCCCCGAAGCTTTCTTT	CAWSPEAFF
TRBV30	TRBD1	-	TRBJ2-3	TGTGCCTACCGGGACAGGGGGGCAGATACGCAGTATTTT	CAYRDRGADTQYF
TRBV2	-	-	TRBJ2-2	TGTGCCAGCAGTGAATCGGATCCTCAAACCGGGGAGCTGTTTTTT	CASSESDPQTGELFF
TRBV20-1	-	-	TRBJ2-5	TGCAGTGCTATACCGGCCGCAGGTATAAGCTCAGAGACCCAGTACTTC	CSAIPAAGISSETQYF
TRBV9	TRBD1	-	TRBJ1-1	TGTGCCAGCTCAGGGGGCGAGGTTTCTGGGGAAGCTTTCTTT	CASSGGEVSGEAFF
TRBV4-1	-	-	TRBJ1-2	TGCGCCAGCAGCCAAGTCTCCGTTAACTATGGCTACACCTTC	CASSQVSVNYGYTF
TRBV2	-	-	TRBJ1-2	TGTGCCAGCGGTACAGGATCCTATGGCTACACCTTC	CASGTGSYGYTF
TRBV20-1	-	-	TRBJ1-1	TGCAGTGCTAGAGATCCAGCCAGGGCGAACACTGAAGCTTTCTTT	CSARDPARANTEAFF
TRBV9	-	-	TRBJ2-7	TGTGCCAGCAACCCGGGGGGCAGGGCCTACGAGCAGTACTTC	CASNPGGRAYEQYF
TRBV6-5	-	-	TRBJ2-7	TGTGCCAGCACCCAGGGACCATTACGGGAGCAGTACTTC	CASTQGPLREQYF
TRBV29-1	-	-	TRBJ2-5	TGCAGCGTCCAACTAGTATCGGAGACCCAGTACTTC	CSVQLVSETQYF
TRBV7-9	-	-	TRBJ2-1	TGTGCCAGCGTAGTGAGGGGGGCTTCCTACAATGAGCAGTTCTTC	CASVVRGASYNEQFF
TRBV30	-	-	TRBJ1-5	TGTGCCTGGAGTCCGAGAGGGCCGAGCAATCAGCCCCAGCATTTT	CAWSPRGPSNQPQHF
TRBV7-2	-	-	TRBJ2-1	TGTGCCAGCAGCTTAGATCCCCCGGGGAATGAGCAGTTCTTC	CASSLDPPGNEQFF
TRBV7-3	-	-	TRBJ1-2	TGTGCCAGCAGCAAGGACAGCAACTATGGCTACACCTTC	CASSKDSNYGYTF
TRBV6-1	-	-	TRBJ1-6	TGTGCCAGCAGCAAAACGGGGGCGGATAATTCACCCCTCCACTTT	CASSKTGADNSPLHF
TRBV3-1	-	-	TRBJ1-1	TGTGCCAGCAGCCAAGGAGGGGGAGTTGCTGAAGCTTTCTTT	CASSQGGGVAEAFF
TRBV20-1	-	-	TRBJ2-2	TGCAGTGCACCCACCAGGGGTAGCACCGGGGAGCTGTTTTTT	CSAPTRGSTGELFF
TRBV4-2	TRBD1	-	TRBJ1-4	TGTGCCAGCAGCCACCTCCTGGGACAGGGGATTGAAAAACTGTTTTTT	CASSHLLGQGIEKLFF
TRBV3-1	-	-	TRBJ2-5	TGTGCCAGCAGCAGTGGACCGCAGCGGACCCAGTACTTC	CASSSGPQRTQYF
TRBV6-5	-	once	TRBJ2-7	TGTGCCAGCACCAAAGGTATGGGACCGAGTTACGAGCAGTACTTC	CASTKGMGPSYEQYF
TRBV5-6	TRBD1	-	TRBJ1-1	TGTGCCAGCAGCTCGGGGACAGGAATGAACACTGAAGCTTTCTTT	CASSSGTGMNTEAFF
TRBV6-5	TRBD1	-	TRBJ2-1	TGTGCCAGCAGCCACCGGACAGGGCCGCAGTTCTTC	CASSHRTGPQFF
TRBV27	-	once	TRBJ2-7	TGTGCCAGCAGAGACCCCGGACAGAGCGAGCAGTACTTC	CASRDPGQSEQYF
TRBV15	TRBD1	-	TRBJ2-7	TGTGCCACCAGCACCGGGACAGGGAACTACGAGCAGTACTTC	CATSTGTGNYEQYF
TRBV29-1	-	once	TRBJ2-7	TGCAGCGCTGAACTGGGGTGGACCTACGAGCAGTACTTC	CSAELGWTYEQYF
TRBV5-1	-	-	TRBJ2-7	TGCGCCAGCAGAATAGGCAGCACCTACGAGCAGTACTTC	CASRIGSTYEQYF
TRBV12-3/TRBV12-4	-	-	TRBJ2-3	TGTGCCAGCAGTTTAGCTCCAGGAAAGGGCATAGATACGCAGTATTTT	CASSLAPGKGIDTQYF
TRBV12-3/TRBV12-4	-	-	TRBJ1-2	TGTGCCAGCAGTTTAGGGACAGCCGACCGGGGCTACACCTTC	CASSLGTADRGYTF
TRBV6-6	TRBD1	-	TRBJ1-5	TGTGCCAGCTTATACGGGACAGGGAACCAGCCCCAGCATTTT	CASLYGTGNQPQHF
TRBV14	TRBD1	-	TRBJ1-1	TGTGCCAGCAGCGCAAACAGGGGGCACGTTGAAGCTTTCTTT	CASSANRGHVEAFF
TRBV5-4	-	-	TRBJ1-2	TGTGCCAGCAGCTCGCCAAATGACAGGAATGTGGGCGGCTACACCTTC	CASSSPNDRNVGGYTF
TRBV7-2	-	-	TRBJ1-4	TGTGCCAGCAGCTTAGAAAGGGGAGGTGAAAAACTGTTTTTT	CASSLERGGEKLFF
TRBV20-1	TRBD2	-	TRBJ2-6	TGCAGTGCCACCCCTCCTAGCGGGAGGGTTTTAGGGGCCAACGTCCTGACTTTC	CSATPPSGRVLGANVLTF
TRBV25-1	-	-	TRBJ2-5	TGTGCCAGCAGTCGGGCCTGGACCCAGTACTTC	CASSRAWTQYF
TRBV5-1	-	-	TRBJ1-2	TGCGCCAGCCGGGACGGAACTAACTATGGCTACACCTTC	CASRDGTNYGYTF
TRBV7-9	TRBD1	-	TRBJ2-7	TGTGCCAGCAGCCCGGATCATTGGGGACAGCTAAGCGAGCAGTACTTC	CASSPDHWGQLSEQYF
TRBV6-5	-	-	TRBJ1-6	TGTGCCAGCAATCGAGAAGATAATTCACCCCTCCACTTT	CASNREDNSPLHF
TRBV27	-	-	TRBJ1-2	TGTGCCAGCAGTACCCGTCCCGGGGGGGGCTACACCTTC	CASSTRPGGGYTF
TRBV27	TRBD1	-	TRBJ2-3	TGTGCCAGCAGAGATCCGGGACAGGGTTCGGATACGCAGTATTTT	CASRDPGQGSDTQYF
TRBV30	-	-	TRBJ2-2	-	CAWRDLRAGELFF
TRBV30	-	once	TRBJ2-6	TGTGCCTGGAGTGGTCCCTCTGGGGCCAACGTCCTGACTTTC	CAWSGPSGANVLTF
TRBV30	-	-	TRBJ1-3	TGTGCCTGGAGTGTAACCTCGGGAAACACCATATATTTT	CAWSVTSGNTIYF